The 27 T cell receptor beta chains in this list originate from one sample, sequenced in a study of cytomegalovirus exposure and HLA in healthy donors. In the PCR, 60 Vbeta and 13 Jbeta primers were used. Method: immunoSEQ multiplex PCR; TCRdb's copy keeps in-frame clones and lacks some. The sample consists of under 150,000 clones, 60% to 85% of them appearing once. The sequencing sample was made of PBMCs. These receptors originate from a woman aged 25 to 39 in good health and CMV-seropositive.

The CDR3 DNA sequence: TGTGCCAGCAGCCCGAGGACAGGGGGCGCCCAGAACACCGGGGAGCTGTTTTTT. Its translation is CASSPRTGGAQNTGELFF. The V and J genes are TRBV7-6 and TRBJ2-2; 11 nucleotides agree with TRBD1. After removal of 5 bases from V and 1 base from J, the junction contained 9 bases not matched to a gene. Germline CDR1 SGHVS, CDR2 FNYEAQ. The CDR3 extends over 18 amino acids.

V usage is TRBV5-1 and J usage is TRBJ2-2; D is perhaps TRBD2 (5 bases). Germline V gene lookup returns CDR1 SGHRS and CDR2 YFSETQ. Trimming removed 1 base at V and 4 bases at J, with 8 bases between. The CDR3 totals 14 residues. The CDR3 DNA sequence: TGCGCCAGCAGCTTGACGGGGTTCACCGGGGAGCTGTTTTTT. It codes for CASSLTGFTGELFF.

A few counts support this clone. The V and J genes are TRBV6-5 and TRBJ2-1, with a possible D match to TRBD1 (5 bases). CDR1 is MNHEY, CDR2 SVGAGI, per germline. Trimming took 2 bases from V and 7 from J, leaving 9 bases between them. This CDR3 spans 13 amino acids. This CDR3 reads CASSYARANEQFF. The CDR3 coding sequence is TGTGCCAGCAGTTACGCCAGGGCTAATGAGCAGTTCTTC.

Regarding this clone: Additional DNA sequences in this sample encode the identical CDR3. The chain carries TRBV30 and TRBJ2-7; a possible D gene is TRBD1 (5 bases). Germline CDR1 reads GTSNPN; CDR2 reads SVGIG (reference sequence). The CDR3 covers 13 residues. V shed 3 bases and J shed 7 bases, with 16 bases lying between them. The CDR3 bases are TGTGCCTGGAGAAGGGGTGGGGTGCAGGAGCAGTACTTC. Translated, it gives CAWRRGGVQEQYF.

In its sample, this clone was seen once. This chain uses TRBV20-1 with TRBJ1-1; possibly TRBD1 for D (6 bases). There are 11 residues in the CDR3. Germline-derived CDR1 and CDR2 are DFQATT and SNEGSKA (reference sequence). The V end was cut by 3 bases, the J end by 11 bases, with 13 bases between. CDR3 in DNA: TGCAGTGCTAGCGCGGACAGACGGGCTTTCTTT. Protein: CSASADRRAFF.

V and J are TRBV7-9 and TRBJ1-1; weak D call: TRBD1 (6 bases). CDR1 SEHNR and CDR2 FQNEAQ come from the germline V gene (reference sequence). Trimming took off 1 base at V and 1 base at J, with 7 bases between the two ends. The CDR3 contains 14 residues. CDR3 in DNA: TGTGCCAGCAGCTTAGTGACAGGGAACACTGAAGCTTTCTTT. This codes for CASSLVTGNTEAFF.

The chain couples TRBV11-3 to TRBJ2-1, with TRBD2 matching over 12 bases. V lost 5 bases and J lost 9; bases outside the gene matches: 11. CDR3 length: 16 amino acids. Germline CDR1 reads SGHNT; CDR2 reads YENEEA. The CDR3 loop is CASSGRASGGASEQFF. In DNA, the CDR3 is TGTGCCAGCAGCGGCAGGGCTAGCGGGGGGGCAAGTGAGCAGTTCTTC.

V and J are TRBV27 and TRBJ2-3; 11 nucleotides align to TRBD2. With V trimmed by 5 bases and J by 3 bases, 13 bases remained unmatched. CDR1 is MNHEY, CDR2 SMNVEV, per germline (reference sequence). The CDR3 spans 18 residues. This CDR3 is CASSNYSLLAGVTDTQYF. The CDR3 nucleotides read TGTGCCAGCAGTAATTACTCGCTACTAGCGGGGGTGACAGATACGCAGTATTTT.

Here the CDR3 DNA reads TGTGCCAGCAGCCCTGGGACAGTTCATTCACCCCTCCACTTT. Translating gives CASSPGTVHSPLHF. The chain has TRBV7-9 and TRBJ1-6; 7 nucleotides match TRBD1. Germline V CDR1 and CDR2: SEHNR, FQNEAQ (reference sequence). This CDR3 is 14 amino acids long. V lost 5 bases to trimming and J lost 8 bases; unmatched junction nucleotides: 6.

The CDR3: CASSLDTQGKGEKLFF. CDR3 bases: TGCGCCAGCAGCTTGGACACACAGGGGAAGGGTGAAAAACTGTTTTTT. The chain couples TRBV5-1 to TRBJ1-4, with 7 bases fitting TRBD1. Per the germline V gene, CDR1 is SGHRS and CDR2 is YFSETQ. The V gene end was trimmed by 0 bases and the J gene end by 7 bases; junction bases not matched to a gene: 9. There are 16 residues in the CDR3.

The chain joins TRBV2 to TRBJ2-5; TRBD2 aligns across 8 bases. V dropped 0 bases and J dropped 3; count of bases not matched to a gene: 12. The CDR3 is 18 residues long. The V gene's germline CDR1 is SNHLY and CDR2 FYNNEI. Written as DNA, the CDR3 is TGTGCCAGCAGTGAAGCGAAGTTATGGGGACTAGATAAAGAGACCCAGTACTTC. Its protein product is CASSEAKLWGLDKETQYF. Using reference TRBV2 and TRBJ2-5 for the parts outside the CDR3, the full variable domain is EPEVTQTPSHQVTQMGQEVILRCVPISNHLYFYWYRQILGQKVEFLVSFYNNEISEKSEIFDDQFSVERPDGSNFTLKIRSTKLEDSAMYFCASSEAKLWGLDKETQYFGPGTRLLVL.

This chain uses TRBV2 with TRBJ2-1, with 9 bases fitting TRBD1. Germline CDR1 reads SNHLY; CDR2 reads FYNNEI. V lost 5 bases to trimming and J lost 9 bases; unmatched junction nucleotides: 11. CDR3 length equals 15 residues. CDR3 nucleotides: TGTGCCAGCAGTCGTCCGGGACAGGGTATTGGTGAGCAGTTCTTC. It is translated as CASSRPGQGIGEQFF.

The chain links TRBV27 to TRBJ1-6; D not resolved. Trimming shortened V by 5 bases and J by 7 bases, and 9 bases separated the two germline ends. Germline V CDR1 and CDR2: MNHEY, SMNVEV (reference sequence). The CDR3 contains 13 residues. CDR3 bases: TGTGCCAGCAGTACCGAGGAGAATTCACCCCTCCACTTT. The encoded protein is CASSTEENSPLHF.

The chain combines TRBV15 with TRBJ2-5, with 7 positions matching TRBD2. Germline trimming cut 6 bases from V and 5 bases from J; bases unmatched to any gene: 9. The CDR3 is 14 residues long. CDR1 and CDR2 from the germline V gene are LNHNV and YYDKDF (reference sequence). CDR3 region: CATSPGGGWETQYF. The CDR3 DNA reads as TGTGCCACCAGTCCTGGGGGGGGATGGGAGACCCAGTACTTC. Based on the CDR3 plus reference TRBV15 and TRBJ2-5, the full variable domain is DAMVIQNPRYQVTQFGKPVTLSCSQTLNHNVMYWYQQKSSQAPKLLFHYYDKDFNNEADTPDNFQSRRPNTSFCFLDIRSPGLGDTAMYLCATSPGGGWETQYFGPGTRLLVL.

The gene calls are TRBV5-5 and TRBJ2-7; weak D call: TRBD2 (6 bases). The length of the CDR3 is 15 residues. Germline CDR1 and CDR2: SGHKS and YYEKEE (reference sequence). V shed 2 bases and J shed 2 bases, with 14 bases lying between them. Here the CDR3 reads CASSLRWRGPYEQYF. The CDR3 DNA follows: TGTGCCAGCAGCTTACGATGGCGGGGCCCCTACGAGCAGTACTTC.

This clone was counted once. Other DNA sequences from this sample encode an identical CDR3 as well. The J gene is TRBJ1-1, the V gene TRBV5-1, with D perhaps TRBD1 (6 bases). This CDR3 comprises 15 residues. Trimming left V 0 bases short and J 0 bases short, with 9 bases between. Per the germline V gene, CDR1 is SGHRS and CDR2 is YFSETQ. The DNA for the CDR3 is TGCGCCAGCAGCTTGGTTGGACAGATGAACACTGAAGCTTTCTTT. Translated, it gives CASSLVGQMNTEAFF.

This chain joins TRBV7-9 and TRBJ2-1; a weak D match, TRBD1 (6 bases). Trimming pared 6 bases from V and 0 bases from J, leaving 15 bases between. Germline-derived CDR1 and CDR2 are SEHNR and FQNEAQ (reference sequence). The CDR3 extends over 16 amino acids. The CDR3 is CASSSTGQNSYNEQFF. CDR3 sequence (DNA): TGTGCCAGCAGTTCCACCGGACAGAACTCCTACAATGAGCAGTTCTTC.

This clone was recorded a few times. The chain is built from TRBV6-1 and TRBJ2-7; 9 nucleotides agree with TRBD1. Germline V lookup: CDR1 MNHNS, CDR2 SASEGT. After removal of 6 bases from V and 0 bases from J, the junction contained 3 bases not matched to a gene. The CDR3 sequence is 14 residues long. This chain's CDR3 is CASRLDRGSYEQYF. Written as DNA, the CDR3 is TGTGCCAGCAGGTTGGACAGGGGCTCCTACGAGCAGTACTTC.

The chain is built from TRBV30 and TRBJ2-5; D perhaps matches TRBD2 (5 bases). Germline values: CDR1 GTSNPN, CDR2 SVGIG (reference sequence). V lost 2 bases to trimming and J lost 5 bases, with 12 bases between them. The CDR3 consists of 13 residues. CDR3 sequence reads: CAWSSGVTETQYF. In DNA, the CDR3 is TGTGCCTGGAGTTCCGGGGTTACGGAGACCCAGTACTTC.

This rearrangement joins TRBV18 to TRBJ1-2, with 10 bases lining up with TRBD1. This CDR3 has 14 amino acids. The germline V gene has CDR1 KGHSH and CDR2 LQKENI. With V trimmed by 3 bases and J by 8 bases, 6 bases remained unmatched. CDR3 region: CASSPTGTGDGYTF. The CDR3 DNA sequence: TGTGCCAGCTCACCCACCGGGACAGGGGACGGCTACACCTTC.

The V and J genes are TRBV15 and TRBJ2-5, with 8 bases fitting TRBD2. Germline loops: CDR1 LNHNV, CDR2 YYDKDF (reference sequence). V lost 0 bases and J lost 7; bases outside the gene matches: 7. This CDR3 region has 15 residues. The CDR3 spells CATSRDPLAGRTQYF. CDR3 bases: TGTGCCACCAGCAGAGATCCTTTAGCGGGGAGGACCCAGTACTTC.

The chain employs TRBV9 and TRBJ2-5, with 11 bases matching TRBD2. This CDR3 spans 14 amino acids. Germline values: CDR1 SGDLS, CDR2 YYNGEE. Trimming removed 2 bases from V and 3 bases from J; junction bases left unmatched: 0. The CDR3 DNA reads as TGTGCCAGCAGCGTTAGCGGGGGGGAAGAGACCCAGTACTTC. It encodes CASSVSGGEETQYF.

The chain combines TRBV5-4 with TRBJ1-3; maybe TRBD1 (5 bases). Germline V CDR1 and CDR2: SGHNT, YYREEE (reference sequence). The CDR3 loop spans 14 amino acids. Between the trimmed V and J ends, which lost 2 bases and 4 bases, there was a span of 10 bases. The CDR3 loop reads CASSLSGIGNTIYF. CDR3 DNA sequence: TGTGCCAGCAGCTTATCAGGGATCGGAAACACCATATATTTT.

In this sample, this clone turned up a few times. The rearrangement uses TRBV15 and TRBJ1-6, with no clear D. Per germline, CDR1 LNHNV and CDR2 YYDKDF (reference sequence). The CDR3 has 13 residues. Trimming stripped 0 bases from V and 7 bases from J, with 4 bases between. CDR3 protein: CATSRELNSPLHF. DNA of the CDR3: TGTGCCACCAGCAGAGAACTCAATTCACCCCTCCACTTT. The whole variable domain, remainder taken from reference TRBV15 and TRBJ1-6, is DAMVIQNPRYQVTQFGKPVTLSCSQTLNHNVMYWYQQKSSQAPKLLFHYYDKDFNNEADTPDNFQSRRPNTSFCFLDIRSPGLGDTAMYLCATSRELNSPLHFGNGTRLTVT.

Here the CDR3 reads CASSLIWGAEAFF. The CDR3 DNA is TGTGCCAGCAGCTTAATCTGGGGGGCTGAAGCTTTCTTT. The chain links TRBV7-3 to TRBJ1-1; D is perhaps TRBD1 (5 bases). CDR3 size: 13 residues. V was trimmed by 1 base and J by 6 bases, leaving 9 bases between them. Germline V CDR1 and CDR2: SGHTA, FQGTGA.

The chain links TRBV7-9 to TRBJ2-3, with 8 nucleotides matching TRBD1. The CDR3 covers 16 residues. CDR1 SEHNR and CDR2 FQNEAQ come from the germline V gene (reference sequence). Trimming cost V 4 bases and J 5 bases; bases outside gene matches: 11. The CDR3 loop is CASSSTGQGGRDTQYF. DNA for the CDR3: TGTGCCAGCAGCTCGACCGGACAGGGTGGACGAGATACGCAGTATTTT.

The gene calls are TRBV27 and TRBJ2-1, with D perhaps TRBD2 (5 bases). Trimming pared 3 bases from V and 6 bases from J, leaving 15 bases between. The CDR3 spans 15 residues. The V gene's germline CDR1 is MNHEY and CDR2 SMNVEV (reference sequence). CDR3 region: CASSFASLRGNEQFF. In DNA form, the CDR3 reads TGTGCCAGCAGTTTCGCTAGCCTTCGGGGCAATGAGCAGTTCTTC.